The rows below give T cell receptor beta chains drawn from one sample of a study of early T cells in non-severe SARS-CoV-2 infection. TCRdb fed the 5' RACE reads into MiXCR, producing one record per CDR3 protein. This sample has 85,000 to 100,000 distinct CDR3 sequences, with around 16% found just once. The sample consisted of whole blood, taken at baseline. The receptors were sampled from an adult who was a healthcare worker with PCR-confirmed SARS-CoV-2 infection or an uninfected control (not recorded which). The conserved cysteine and the conserved F or W are not part of the CDR3 here. Each record gives: clone size, V gene, J gene, CDR3 protein. Size values are once, few and many counts, or a class for expanded clones, and some rows have none.

size: few; V: TRBV20-1; J: TRBJ2-1; CDR3: SAAGTSSVEQF
size: .; V: TRBV19; J: TRBJ2-5; CDR3: ASTPRGAWGETQY
size: .; V: TRBV4-1; J: TRBJ2-3; CDR3: ASKIQPDTDTQY
size: .; V: TRBV2; J: TRBJ1-1; CDR3: ASLGNEAF
size: .; V: TRBV6-1; J: TRBJ2-1; CDR3: ASSQRRGLTGGYNEQF
size: .; V: TRBV28; J: TRBJ2-3; CDR3: ASSYQSTDTQY
size: many; V: TRBV5-6; J: TRBJ2-1; CDR3: ASSLEGTYNEQF
size: .; V: TRBV20-1; J: TRBJ1-2; CDR3: SASDYGYT
size: .; V: TRBV18; J: TRBJ2-7; CDR3: ASSPVRQGNYEQY
size: .; V: TRBV20-1; J: TRBJ2-1; CDR3: SARDRGLGFEQF
size: .; V: TRBV5-5; J: TRBJ2-7; CDR3: ASSLDSLGEQY
size: few; V: TRBV10-3; J: TRBJ2-1; CDR3: AISDDSQGSSYNEQF
size: .; V: TRBV12-3/TRBV12-4; J: TRBJ2-7; CDR3: ASSLAGTAYEQY
size: few; V: TRBV11-2; J: TRBJ2-1; CDR3: ASSHGREGLLLFNEQF
size: .; V: TRBV28; J: TRBJ2-5; CDR3: ASSLQGKTQY
size: .; V: TRBV5-4; J: TRBJ2-1; CDR3: ASSNSENEQF
size: few; V: TRBV28; J: TRBJ2-3; CDR3: ASDTPKREGHTQY
size: many; V: TRBV20-1; J: TRBJ2-7; CDR3: SAADREYHEQY
size: .; V: TRBV28; J: TRBJ2-7; CDR3: ASSWQISSYEQY
size: few; V: TRBV20-1; J: TRBJ2-1; CDR3: SAPKTPSSGMKYRF
size: .; V: TRBV20-1; J: TRBJ2-5; CDR3: SAPRDYQETQY
size: many; V: TRBV4-1; J: TRBJ2-2; CDR3: ASSQERQAGELF
size: many; V: TRBV12-3/TRBV12-4; J: TRBJ1-2; CDR3: ASSLPGQGGGYT
size: many; V: TRBV19; J: TRBJ1-4; CDR3: ASTTRWGTNEKLF
size: .; V: TRBV6-1; J: TRBJ2-4; CDR3: ASSGDIQY
size: few; V: TRBV6-6; J: TRBJ2-7; CDR3: ASSEGGEQY